Each of the 5 T cell receptor beta chains below was sequenced from the same sample in a study of beta chain features in type 1 diabetes. Study results and limitations: Shortening that was moderate but significant affected the TCRB CDR3s of Type 1 diabetes patients in all four CD4+ subsets.

These receptors' antigens are unknown. Sequenced material consisted of expressed TCRB transcripts (all of the isolated RNA was reverse transcribed). The protocol was immunoSEQ multiplex PCR, while the TCRdb copy is restricted to in-frame clones and leaves out a portion. The repertoire consists of 200,000 to 300,000 clones, with about 14% occurring once and the leading ten covering 0.015% to 0.02%. Material for sequencing was naive CD4+ T cells from blood. All receptors derive from a man under 40 with type 1 diabetes.

This clone was detected only a few times. J is TRBJ1-1 and V is TRBV9; the D is unclear. V was clipped by 0 bases and J by 4 bases, with 10 bases between them. The CDR3 has 14 amino acids. CDR1 and CDR2 (germline): SGDLS, YYNGEE. The CDR3 loop is CASSVDSRVTEAFF. The DNA for the CDR3 is TGTGCCAGCAGCGTAGACTCTAGAGTCACTGAAGCTTTCTTT.

This chain uses TRBV6-5 with TRBJ2-1; 7 bases fit TRBD1. The CDR3 has 15 residues. V dropped 2 bases and J dropped 4; count of bases not matched to a gene: 5. CDR1 is MNHEY and CDR2 is SVGAGI in the germline V gene. CDR3 nucleotide sequence: TGTGCCAGCAGTTACCAGGACAGGAGTTACAATGAGCAGTTCTTC. Translating gives CASSYQDRSYNEQFF.

V usage is TRBV6-6 and J usage is TRBJ2-4; D might be TRBD2 (5 bases). V gave up 6 bases and J gave up 3 bases, with 12 bases separating them. The CDR3 consists of 14 residues. The germline gives CDR1 MNHNY, CDR2 SVGAGI (reference sequence). As DNA, the CDR3 is TGTGCCAGCAGCCCTAGCTCCGGCAAAAACATTCAGTACTTC. It is translated as CASSPSSGKNIQYF.

This clone has more than one count but fewer than ten. Different DNA sequences within this sample yield the same CDR3. This sequence joins TRBV6-6 and TRBJ1-4; no clear D gene. This CDR3 has 16 amino acids. The germline gives CDR1 MNHNY, CDR2 SVGAGI (reference sequence). V was pared by 0 bases and J by 0 bases, with 8 bases between. The DNA for the CDR3 is TGTGCCAGCAGTTACTCATCCGGGGCAACTAATGAAAAACTGTTTTTT. This encodes CASSYSSGATNEKLFF.

The chain links TRBV10-2 to TRBJ2-3; the D is unclear. Germline loops: CDR1 WSHSY, CDR2 SAAADI. The CDR3 is 13 residues long. Between the trimmed V and J ends, which lost 0 bases and 12 bases, there was a span of 13 bases. CDR3 coding DNA: TGCGCCAGCAGTGAGTCTCAGATTCCCCGTCAGTATTTT. This encodes CASSESQIPRQYF.